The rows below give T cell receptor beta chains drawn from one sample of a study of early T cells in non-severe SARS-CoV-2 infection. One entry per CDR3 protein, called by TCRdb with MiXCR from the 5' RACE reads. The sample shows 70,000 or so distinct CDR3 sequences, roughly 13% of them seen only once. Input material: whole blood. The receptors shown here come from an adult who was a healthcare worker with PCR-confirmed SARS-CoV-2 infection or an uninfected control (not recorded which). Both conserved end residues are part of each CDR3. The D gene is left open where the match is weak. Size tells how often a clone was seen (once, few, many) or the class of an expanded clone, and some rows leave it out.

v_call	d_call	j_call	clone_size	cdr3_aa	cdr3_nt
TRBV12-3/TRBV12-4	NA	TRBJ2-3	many	CASSFDQADTQYF	TGTGCCAGCAGTTTCGACCAGGCAGATACGCAGTATTTT
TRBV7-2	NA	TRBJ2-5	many	CASSFQAGVETQYF	TGTGCCAGCAGCTTTCAGGCCGGGGTGGAGACCCAGTACTTC
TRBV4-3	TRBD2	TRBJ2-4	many	CASSQRTSGGAGDIQYF	TGCGCCAGCAGCCAAAGGACTAGCGGGGGGGCCGGGGACATTCAGTACTTC
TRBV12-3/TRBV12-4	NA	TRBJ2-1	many	CASSTRLFLDEQFF	TGTGCCAGCAGTACCCGACTATTCTTGGATGAGCAGTTCTTC
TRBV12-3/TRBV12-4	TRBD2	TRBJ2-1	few	CASTPGTSPFF	TGTGCCAGCACCCCCGGGACTAGCCCGTTCTTC
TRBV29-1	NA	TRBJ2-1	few	CSVVAGFNEQFF	TGCAGCGTTGTTGCGGGCTTCAATGAGCAGTTCTTC
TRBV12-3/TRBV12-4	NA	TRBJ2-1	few	CASSWGGYNEQFF	TGTGCCAGCAGTTGGGGTGGTTACAATGAGCAGTTCTTC
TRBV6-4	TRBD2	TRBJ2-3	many	CASSTDPAGGKDTQYF	TGTGCCAGCAGCACCGACCCAGCGGGGGGTAAAGATACGCAGTATTTT
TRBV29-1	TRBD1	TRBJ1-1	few	CSVLARGGGSLNTEAFF	TGCAGCGTCCTGGCGAGGGGAGGGGGCTCTTTGAACACTGAAGCTTTCTTT
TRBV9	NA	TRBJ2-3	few	CASSVSGVTTDTQYF	TGTGCCAGCAGCGTATCGGGGGTGACCACAGATACGCAGTATTTT
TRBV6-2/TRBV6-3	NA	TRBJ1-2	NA	CASSAWTEIYGYTF	TGTGCCAGCAGCGCATGGACAGAAATCTATGGCTACACCTTC
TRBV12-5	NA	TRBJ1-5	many	CASGISGIGRLRASNQPQHF	TGTGCTAGTGGCATCTCCGGGATAGGGAGATTACGGGCCAGCAATCAGCCCCAGCATTTT
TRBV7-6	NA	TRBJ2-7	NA	CASSVDWGAYEQYF	TGTGCCAGCAGCGTGGATTGGGGCGCATACGAGCAGTACTTC
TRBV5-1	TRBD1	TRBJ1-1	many	CASSLGLTGGSTEAFF	TGCGCCAGCAGCTTGGGATTAACAGGGGGATCCACTGAAGCTTTCTTT
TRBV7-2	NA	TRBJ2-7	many	CASSPRAGRSYEQYF	TGTGCCAGCAGCCCTCGAGCCGGGCGCTCCTACGAGCAGTACTTC
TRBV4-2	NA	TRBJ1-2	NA	CASSLPLLGRVSRVDGYTF	TGTGCCAGCAGCCTTCCCCTGCTCGGGAGGGTCTCCCGTGTGGATGGCTACACCTTC
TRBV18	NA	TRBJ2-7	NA	CASSLRMGPYEQYF	TGTGCCAGCTCACTTCGGATGGGTCCCTACGAGCAGTACTTC
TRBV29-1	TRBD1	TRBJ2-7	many	CSARDSLDYEQYF	TGCAGCGCTAGGGACAGTTTAGATTACGAGCAGTACTTC
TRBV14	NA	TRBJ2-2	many	CASTSLASTGELFF	TGTGCCAGCACGAGTTTAGCTTCCACCGGGGAGCTGTTTTTT
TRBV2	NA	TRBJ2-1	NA	CASSWRNEQFF	TGTGCCAGCTCCTGGAGGAATGAGCAGTTCTTC
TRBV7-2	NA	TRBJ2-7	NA	CASSYNRATSSYEQYF	TGTGCCAGCAGCTACAACAGGGCTACTAGCTCCTACGAGCAGTACTTC
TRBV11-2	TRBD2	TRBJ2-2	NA	CASSPRFGTSGSGELFF	TGTGCCAGCAGCCCCCGATTCGGGACTAGCGGCTCCGGGGAGCTGTTTTTT
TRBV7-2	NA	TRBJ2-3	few	CASWGGVGDTQYF	TGTGCCAGCTGGGGTGGGGTAGGAGATACGCAGTATTTT
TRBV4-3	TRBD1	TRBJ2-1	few	CASSQDRDRGYEQFF	TGCGCCAGCAGCCAAGACCGGGACAGGGGATATGAGCAGTTCTTC
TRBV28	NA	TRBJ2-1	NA	CASSLLLASYNEQFF	TGTGCCAGCAGTTTATTGTTAGCGTCCTACAATGAGCAGTTCTTC
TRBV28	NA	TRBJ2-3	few	CASSLEGLNTDTQYF	TGTGCCAGCAGTTTAGAGGGCCTGAACACAGATACGCAGTATTTT
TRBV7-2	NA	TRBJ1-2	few	CASSPPSYGYTF	TGTGCCAGCAGCCCCCCCAGCTATGGCTACACCTTC
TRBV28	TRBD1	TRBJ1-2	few	CASSPLTGDRGLGYTF	TGTGCCAGCAGTCCCCTCACAGGAGACAGGGGGCTAGGCTACACCTTC
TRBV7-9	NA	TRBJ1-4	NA	CASSTREGANEKLFF	TGTGCCAGCAGCACCCGAGAGGGCGCTAATGAAAAACTGTTTTTT
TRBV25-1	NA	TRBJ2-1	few	CASRMGLAEGNEQFF	TGTGCCAGCAGAATGGGGCTAGCCGAGGGGAATGAGCAGTTCTTC
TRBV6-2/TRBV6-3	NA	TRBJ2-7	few	CASSLRQEYEQYF	TGTGCCAGCAGTCTACGACAGGAATACGAGCAGTACTTC
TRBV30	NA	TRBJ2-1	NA	CAWRLTGDWGEQFF	TGTGCCTGGAGGTTAACGGGGGATTGGGGCGAGCAGTTCTTC
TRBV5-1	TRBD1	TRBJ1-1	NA	CASSFRTGRNTEAFF	TGCGCCAGCAGCTTCCGGACAGGGCGGAACACTGAAGCTTTCTTT
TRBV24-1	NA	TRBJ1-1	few	CATSDFRGRTEAFF	TGTGCCACCAGTGATTTCCGGGGGCGCACTGAAGCTTTCTTT
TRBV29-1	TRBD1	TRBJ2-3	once	CSVEGQGHTDTQYF	TGCAGCGTTGAGGGACAGGGACACACAGATACGCAGTATTTT
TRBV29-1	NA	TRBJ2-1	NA	CSVEESPAGGEQFF	TGCAGCGTTGAAGAATCTCCTGCTGGAGGGGAGCAGTTCTTC
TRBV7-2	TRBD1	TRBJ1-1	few	CASSLHRGNTEAFF	TGTGCCAGCAGCTTACACAGGGGAAACACTGAAGCTTTCTTT
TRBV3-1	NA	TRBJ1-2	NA	CASSHQDLFNYGYTF	TGTGCCAGCAGCCACCAGGATCTCTTTAACTATGGCTACACCTTC
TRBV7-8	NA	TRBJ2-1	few	CASHGLRHNEQFF	TGTGCCAGCCATGGGTTGAGGCACAATGAGCAGTTCTTC
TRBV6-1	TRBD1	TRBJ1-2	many	CASSEQGVGGYTF	TGTGCCAGCAGTGAACAGGGGGTTGGTGGCTACACCTTC
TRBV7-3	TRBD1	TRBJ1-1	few	CASSSTGSGTEAFF	TGTGCCAGCAGCTCGACAGGGTCGGGGACTGAAGCTTTCTTT
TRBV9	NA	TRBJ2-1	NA	CASSVWGIGPNEQFF	TGTGCCAGCAGCGTATGGGGGATCGGGCCCAATGAGCAGTTCTTC
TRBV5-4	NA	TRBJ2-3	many	CASSSWGDTDTQYF	TGTGCCAGCAGCTCTTGGGGAGACACAGATACGCAGTATTTT
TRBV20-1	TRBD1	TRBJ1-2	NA	CSASTRGANYGYTF	TGCAGTGCTAGTACCAGGGGGGCTAACTATGGCTACACCTTC
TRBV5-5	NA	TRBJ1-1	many	CASSQQGRYTEAFF	TGTGCCAGCAGCCAGCAGGGGAGGTACACTGAAGCTTTCTTT
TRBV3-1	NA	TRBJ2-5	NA	CASSHGGPSNLQETQYF	TGTGCCAGCAGCCACGGGGGGCCTAGCAACTTACAAGAGACCCAGTACTTC
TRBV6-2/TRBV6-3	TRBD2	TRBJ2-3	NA	CASSYSGLAGGTDTQYF	TGTGCCAGCAGTTACTCGGGACTAGCGGGGGGCACAGATACGCAGTATTTT
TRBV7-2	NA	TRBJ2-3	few	CASSLIRLAADTQYF	TGTGCCAGCAGCTTAATTAGGCTAGCAGCAGATACGCAGTATTTT
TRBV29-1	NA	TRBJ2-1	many	CSAAEIYYNEQFF	TGCAGCGCCGCAGAAATATACTACAATGAGCAGTTCTTC
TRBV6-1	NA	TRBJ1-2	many	CASSEGVGAYGYTF	TGTGCCAGCAGTGAAGGGGTGGGCGCCTATGGCTACACCTTC
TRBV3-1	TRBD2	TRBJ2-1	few	CASSQREGPRIF	TGTGCCAGCAGCCAGAGGGAGGGACCCCGGATCTTC
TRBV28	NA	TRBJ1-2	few	CASSLIGDHNYGYTF	TGTGCCAGCAGTTTAATAGGGGATCATAACTATGGCTACACCTTC
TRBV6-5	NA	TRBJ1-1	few	CASRKQGNTEAFF	TGTGCCAGCAGGAAACAGGGGAACACTGAAGCTTTCTTT
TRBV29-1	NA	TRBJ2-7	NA	CSGGGGQGSEQYF	TGCAGCGGCGGGGGAGGACAGGGCAGCGAGCAGTACTTC
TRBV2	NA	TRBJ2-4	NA	CASSGGTTNIQYF	TGTGCCAGCAGCGGGGGGACAACTAACATTCAGTACTTC
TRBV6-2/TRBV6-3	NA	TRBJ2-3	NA	CASSRRGDFTDTQYF	TGTGCCAGCAGTCGTAGGGGGGATTTCACAGATACGCAGTATTTT
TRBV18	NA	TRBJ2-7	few	CASSPSGFYEQYF	TGTGCCAGCTCACCCTCGGGATTTTACGAGCAGTACTTC
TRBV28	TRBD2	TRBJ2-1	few	CASSSYSGGAWNEQFF	TGTGCCAGCAGTAGCTACAGCGGGGGGGCCTGGAATGAGCAGTTCTTC
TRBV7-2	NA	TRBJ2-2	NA	CASSPPGRLTGELFF	TGTGCCAGCAGCCCACCGGGACGCCTCACCGGGGAGCTGTTTTTT